Listed below are T cell receptor beta chains from one sample, sequenced in a study of CD8 T cells in ankylosing spondylitis. TCRdb itself ran the 5' RACE reads through MiXCR, one entry per CDR3 protein. The sample carries some 840,000 distinct CDR3 sequences, roughly 12% recorded once. The sequencing sample was made of blood, either unsorted or a sorted T cell fraction (not recorded which). The receptors shown here come from a male donor with ankylosing spondylitis. Both conserved end residues are part of each CDR3. Fields, in order: J gene, clone size, D gene, V gene, CDR3 DNA, CDR3 protein. A D gene is named only where the DNA matches it firmly. Clone size is not always given. Where it is, it says once, few, many or a class for expanded clones.

TRBJ2-5 | NA | TRBD2 | TRBV20-1 | TGCAGTGCTTATACTAGCGGGAGTGCGGAGACCCAGTACTTC | CSAYTSGSAETQYF
TRBJ1-3 | NA | TRBD1 | TRBV7-7 | TGTGCTAGCAGCCTGACAGGGGACCCTGGAAACACCATATATTTT | CASSLTGDPGNTIYF
TRBJ2-7 | few | NA | TRBV10-3 | TGTGCCTCCCGACAGGATTCCTACGAGCAGTACTTC | CASRQDSYEQYF
TRBJ2-7 | few | TRBD1 | TRBV10-3 | TGTGCCACCAACAGGGGTCTGGATGGCGAGCAGTACTTC | CATNRGLDGEQYF
TRBJ1-2 | NA | NA | TRBV20-1 | TGCAGTGGAAGCGTATACTATGGCTACACCTTC | CSGSVYYGYTF
TRBJ2-3 | few | NA | TRBV4-3 | TGCGCCAGCAGCCAGCGGGCTTTAGGGGATACGCAGTATTTT | CASSQRALGDTQYF
TRBJ2-1 | few | NA | TRBV20-1 | TGCAGCCTTGGCCCCTACGGTGAGCAGTTCTTC | CSLGPYGEQFF
TRBJ2-1 | few | NA | TRBV15 | TGTGCCACCAGCAGAGTTCAAAGCGGAAGGGCCGGATGGAATGAGCAGTTCTTC | CATSRVQSGRAGWNEQFF
TRBJ2-5 | few | TRBD1 | TRBV6-2/TRBV6-3 | TGTGCCAGCAGTTGGGGACAGCCCCAAGAGACCCAGTACTTC | CASSWGQPQETQYF
TRBJ2-7 | NA | TRBD2 | TRBV29-1 | TGCAGCGGGGGACTAGCGGGACACGAGCAGTACTTC | CSGGLAGHEQYF
TRBJ2-4 | few | NA | TRBV20-1 | TGCAGTGCTAGATCTAGTGGCGGACTACAGTACTTC | CSARSSGGLQYF
TRBJ1-5 | NA | TRBD1 | TRBV19 | TGTGCCAGTAGTCCGCGACAGGGGGCGAACAATCAGCCCCAGCATTTT | CASSPRQGANNQPQHF
TRBJ2-3 | few | NA | TRBV20-1 | TGCAGTGCTTCAAAGTTTGTCGCAGATACGCAGTATTTT | CSASKFVADTQYF
TRBJ2-3 | NA | NA | TRBV20-1 | TGCAGTGCTAGTTCTCGGATACTCACAGATACGCAGTATTTT | CSASSRILTDTQYF
TRBJ2-7 | few | TRBD2 | TRBV25-1 | TGTGCCACCGGGACTAGCGGGCAATACGAGCAGTACTTC | CATGTSGQYEQYF
TRBJ2-1 | NA | TRBD2 | TRBV24-1 | TGTGCCACCAGTGGCCTGACGGGAGGGAACAATGAGCAGTTCTTC | CATSGLTGGNNEQFF
TRBJ2-1 | few | NA | TRBV20-1 | TGCAGTGCTAGTAGTCCAACCTACAATGAGCAGTTCTTC | CSASSPTYNEQFF
TRBJ2-1 | NA | TRBD2 | TRBV6-1 | TGTGCCAGCAGTGGACTAGCGGGCCGAGCGTACAATGAGCAGTTCTTC | CASSGLAGRAYNEQFF
TRBJ2-7 | NA | TRBD2 | TRBV7-2 | TGTGCCAGCAGCTCGTCGACAGCGGGGGTTAACTACGAGCAGTACTTC | CASSSSTAGVNYEQYF
TRBJ2-6 | many | NA | TRBV20-1 | TGCAGTGCTACCCGACAGAGCTCTGGGGCCAACGTCCTGACTTTC | CSATRQSSGANVLTF
TRBJ1-5 | many | TRBD1 | TRBV5-1 | TGCGCCAGCAGCTTGCTTCCAGGGGGTGATGATCAGCCCCAGCATTTT | CASSLLPGGDDQPQHF
TRBJ1-6 | many | NA | TRBV20-1 | TGCAGTGCGAGACCGGGACTAGATAATTCACCCCTCCACTTT | CSARPGLDNSPLHF
TRBJ2-7 | NA | NA | TRBV20-1 | TGCAGTGCGGTACTAGCACAAACCTACGAGCAGTACTTC | CSAVLAQTYEQYF
TRBJ1-5 | few | NA | TRBV7-2 | TGTGCCAGCAGTTTAAGGGCCCTGACGGGCCATCAGCCCCAGCATTTT | CASSLRALTGHQPQHF